The rows below give T cell receptor beta chains drawn from one sample of a study of cytomegalovirus exposure and HLA in healthy donors. This table comes from immunoSEQ multiplex PCR, and its TCRdb copy is limited to in-frame clones, with some not included. The sample consists of approximately 190,000 clones, roughly 76% of them appearing once. Sequenced input: PBMCs. These receptors were taken from a man aged 40-50 years in good health and CMV-seropositive. Each CDR3 is given with its conserved first and last residue. Fields, in order: D gene, CDR3 length, clone size, V gene, J gene, CDR3 DNA, CDR3 protein. A D gene is named only where the DNA matches it firmly. Clone size is stated in some rows and not others, as once, few, many or a class when expanded.

TRBD2,15,once,TRBV7-2,TRBJ2-7,TGTGCCAGCAGCTCCCCACCGGGGGGGATATACGAGCAGTACTTC,CASSSPPGGIYEQYF
TRBD1,13,-,TRBV11-1,TRBJ2-7,TGTGCCAGCAGCCTGACAGGGGACTACGAGCAGTACTTC,CASSLTGDYEQYF
TRBD2,14,few,TRBV6-6,TRBJ2-7,TGTGCCAGCAGTTACTCGGGGGGGGGCTACGAGCAGTACTTC,CASSYSGGGYEQYF
TRBD2,16,-,TRBV7-9,TRBJ2-7,TGTGCCAGCAGCTTAGGCGGGGGGCCCTCCCTCTACGAGCAGTACTTC,CASSLGGGPSLYEQYF
TRBD1,16,-,TRBV7-3,TRBJ2-1,TGTGCCAGCAGCTCTGGTGGGACAGGGTTAGTCAATGAGCAGTTCTTC,CASSSGGTGLVNEQFF
TRBD1,15,-,TRBV27,TRBJ2-7,TGTGCCAGCAGTTGGACAGGGGGACCCACCTACGAGCAGTACTTC,CASSWTGGPTYEQYF
TRBD1,15,-,TRBV19,TRBJ1-1,TGTGCCAGTAGTACCCAACGGACAGGGAGAACTGAAGCTTTCTTT,CASSTQRTGRTEAFF
-,15,few,TRBV6-4,TRBJ2-3,TGTGCCAGCAGCCCCGGGACGGGGGAGACAGATACGCAGTATTTT,CASSPGTGETDTQYF
TRBD1,12,-,TRBV7-9,TRBJ1-1,TGTGCCAGCAGGACCAGGGGGGATGAAGCTTTCTTT,CASRTRGDEAFF
-,13,-,TRBV7-9,TRBJ1-1,TGTGCCAGCAGCTTAGTTCGGACAGATGAAGCTTTCTTT,CASSLVRTDEAFF
-,12,-,TRBV27,TRBJ1-1,TGTGCCAGCAACGGAGGGAACACTGAAGCTTTCTTT,CASNGGNTEAFF
-,15,-,TRBV9,TRBJ1-3,TGTGCCAGCAGCGTAGTTGGCAGCTCTGGAAACACCATATATTTT,CASSVVGSSGNTIYF
-,12,once,TRBV15,TRBJ1-1,TGTGCCACCAGCAGAGATAGGGAGGCCGCTTTCTTT,CATSRDREAAFF
-,13,-,TRBV18,TRBJ2-1,TGTGCCAGCTCACCAAGACAGAACAATGAGCAGTTCTTC,CASSPRQNNEQFF
TRBD2,15,few,TRBV5-4,TRBJ2-2,TGTGCCAGCAGCTTGCCTGGACTAGCGTCCGGGGAGCTGTTTTTT,CASSLPGLASGELFF
TRBD2,18,-,TRBV5-1,TRBJ2-5,TGCGCCAGCAGCCTGTTCGGACTAGCGGGAGCCCTGCAAGAGACCCAGTACTTC,CASSLFGLAGALQETQYF
-,16,-,TRBV5-1,TRBJ2-2,TGCGCCAGCAGCCTGGACAGTATTACGAACACCGGGGAGCTGTTTTTT,CASSLDSITNTGELFF
-,17,-,TRBV7-2,TRBJ2-3,TGTGCCAGCAGCTTAGAGTGGGCCGGGGGTGTCGAAGATACGCAGTATTTT,CASSLEWAGGVEDTQYF
TRBD2,15,few,TRBV7-3,TRBJ2-5,TGTGCCAGCAGCCCACTAGCGGGGGGACAAGAGACCCAGTACTTC,CASSPLAGGQETQYF
-,16,-,TRBV19,TRBJ1-6,TGTGCCAGTAGTCCGTCACAGGGATCCTATAATTCACCCCTCCACTTT,CASSPSQGSYNSPLHF
-,15,-,TRBV6-5,TRBJ1-4,TGTGCCAGCAGTACCACAGGGACCTCTAATGAAAAACTGTTTTTT,CASSTTGTSNEKLFF
-,13,-,TRBV7-9,TRBJ2-7,TGTGCCAGCAGCTCCCCTCCGGGTTACGAGCAGTACTTC,CASSSPPGYEQYF
-,16,-,TRBV11-2,TRBJ2-5,TGTGCCAGCAGCTTAAATGCCCCCCAAGGCGGAGAGACCCAGTACTTC,CASSLNAPQGGETQYF
TRBD1,15,-,TRBV5-4,TRBJ2-2,TGTGCCAGCAGCTTTGGACAGGGCGACACCGGGGAGCTGTTTTTT,CASSFGQGDTGELFF
-,15,few,TRBV7-8,TRBJ2-7,TGTGCCAGCAGCTTAGTCGAAGGGAGCTCCTACGAGCAGTACTTC,CASSLVEGSSYEQYF